The 5 T cell receptor beta chains below come from one sample, sequenced in a study of technical replicates of blood from several donors. Generated by immunoSEQ multiplex PCR, the TCRdb table keeps only in-frame clones and is missing some. The sample yields 40,000 to 60,000 clones, 80% to 95% seen once. The sequencing sample was made of PBMCs. All receptors come from a human donor in good health. Some clones in this sample may be carry-over from other donors' samples.

V is TRBV12-5 and J is TRBJ1-3; maybe TRBD1 (6 bases). The germline gives CDR1 LGHNT, CDR2 FRNRAP. V was trimmed by 7 bases and J by 0 bases, leaving 31 bases between them. The CDR3 contains 21 residues. CDR3 amino acids: CASAQQSLNYRDLSSGNTIYF. CDR3 nucleotide sequence: TGTGCTAGTGCCCAGCAATCTTTAAATTACAGGGACCTCAGCTCTGGAAACACCATATATTTT.

The chain carries TRBV6-5 and TRBJ1-2; 7 bases map to TRBD1. In germline, CDR1 is MNHEY, CDR2 SVGAGI. V was clipped by 0 bases and J by 4 bases; unmatched bases: 8. The CDR3 runs to 16 residues. Written as DNA, the CDR3 is TGTGCCAGCAGTTACTCGACACTAGCAGGGGGCTATGGCTACACCTTC. The encoded protein is CASSYSTLAGGYGYTF.

The chain is built from TRBV2 and TRBJ1-1; D ambiguous. V lost 6 bases, J lost 5 bases, and 10 bases lay in between. The germline gives CDR1 SNHLY, CDR2 FYNNEI. The CDR3 contains 12 residues. The CDR3 nucleotides are TGTGCCAGCAGGAAGGAGCGGACTGAAGCTTTCTTT. Its protein is CASRKERTEAFF.

The chain uses TRBV5-1 and TRBJ2-5; D perhaps matches TRBD1 (6 bases). CDR3 length: 17 amino acids. Trimming removed 0 bases from V and 1 base from J, with 16 bases in between. Germline lookup yields CDR1 SGHRS and CDR2 YFSETQ. The CDR3 sequence: CASSLGLLGAPQETQYF. Written as DNA, the CDR3 is TGCGCCAGCAGCTTGGGTTTATTGGGGGCACCCCAAGAGACCCAGTACTTC.

The J gene is TRBJ1-3, the V gene TRBV7-9; D perhaps matches TRBD1 (5 bases). V lost 4 bases and J lost 0, with 10 bases in between. The CDR3 length is 15 residues. Germline CDR1 is SEHNR and CDR2 is FQNEAQ (reference sequence). CDR3 loop: CASSWGGDSGNTIYF. Written as DNA, the CDR3 is TGTGCCAGCAGCTGGGGAGGGGACTCTGGAAACACCATATATTTT.